Listed below are T cell receptor beta chains from one sample, sequenced in a study of blood T cell repertoires in COVID-19. The table came from immunoSEQ multiplex PCR; TCRdb's copy has only in-frame clones and leaves some out. Here the sample spans under 250,000 clones, roughly 84% being singletons. The sequenced sample was peripheral blood. Every receptor here comes from a woman between 35 and 50 years old who had recovered from COVID-19. Both conserved end residues are part of each CDR3. The D gene is left open where the match is weak. The size entry is marked missing in some rows and otherwise reads once, few, many or a size class.

12,NA,NA,TRBJ2-7,TRBV25-1,CATQTNFYEQYF
13,TRBD1,NA,TRBJ1-2,TRBV12-3/TRBV12-4,CASSFGQGPTGTF
15,NA,NA,TRBJ2-7,TRBV7-2,CASSLVPQGSYEQYF
16,NA,NA,TRBJ2-3,TRBV24-1,CATSDLVLGGPDTQYF
18,NA,NA,TRBJ2-6,TRBV27,CASSLVARGPSGANVLTF
13,NA,once,TRBJ2-7,TRBV6-5,CASARQDLYEQYF
14,NA,NA,TRBJ1-1,TRBV6-5,CASNADSENTEAFF
11,NA,NA,TRBJ2-2,TRBV4-1,CASSQAGELFF
14,NA,NA,TRBJ1-2,TRBV3-1/TRBV3-2,CASSPSIRGYGYTF
15,TRBD1,NA,TRBJ2-3,TRBV7-3,CASSDPGQGGDTQYF
14,NA,NA,TRBJ1-6,TRBV7-2,CASSLGGRVSPLHF
14,NA,NA,TRBJ1-1,TRBV28,CASELSAGGVGAFF
20,TRBD1,once,TRBJ1-6,TRBV6-6,CASSPTTYGTAISYNSPLHF
15,NA,NA,TRBJ2-3,TRBV6-1,CASSDWAGSTDTQYF
15,TRBD1,NA,TRBJ2-7,TRBV27,CASSYGRDSSYEQYF
16,TRBD1,NA,TRBJ2-7,TRBV19,CASSIAGTGPYYEQYF
16,NA,NA,TRBJ2-5,TRBV5-1,CASSLGAPIPQETQYF
14,NA,NA,TRBJ1-1,TRBV6-1,CASSENRGYTEAFF
14,NA,once,TRBJ1-1,TRBV5-6,CASSLAGEGTEAFF
13,NA,NA,TRBJ1-2,TRBV6-1,CASSENDSSGYTF
16,TRBD2,NA,TRBJ2-3,TRBV2,CASSELAGKSTDTQYF
15,TRBD1,few,TRBJ1-5,TRBV28,CASSFAGQGGQPQHF
14,TRBD2,NA,TRBJ2-1,TRBV19,CASRRRGVGDEQFF
12,NA,NA,TRBJ2-7,TRBV13,CASSPDSYEQYF
20,TRBD1,NA,TRBJ1-3,TRBV4-1,CASSQRFSRDRLIGGNTIYF
14,TRBD1,NA,TRBJ1-4,TRBV29-1,CSAQPGQSHEKLFF
11,NA,NA,TRBJ1-2,TRBV7-4,CASRKRYGYTF
13,NA,NA,TRBJ1-1,TRBV20-1,CSASSQLNTEAFF
16,TRBD1,NA,TRBJ1-2,TRBV6-6,CASSYVGTGGGYGYTF
15,NA,NA,TRBJ1-6,TRBV11-2,CATRRPMGPGGTLHF
15,NA,NA,TRBJ1-1,TRBV6-5,CASSYSPDSNTEAFF
14,TRBD1,NA,TRBJ2-7,TRBV5-1,CASSPAGGRYEQYF